Described below is a single TCR beta chain sequence and its context. The data originate from a study of OX40 agonist ivuxolimab in advanced cancers. Trimming cost V 1 base and J 6 bases, with 16 bases left between them. Germline V gene sequence: CDR1 KGHSH, CDR2 LQKENI. The length of the CDR3 is 16 residues. Only in-frame clones appear in the TCRdb table, and some are missing; sequencing was by immunoSEQ multiplex PCR. The sample lists 60,000 to 85,000 clones; roughly 84% were seen once. The chain combines TRBV18 with TRBJ2-1, with a possible D match to TRBD2 (5 bases). The sequence derives from an adult with an advanced solid tumor such as melanoma, head and neck, liver or kidney cancer. The sequenced sample was CD4+ or CD8+ T cells sorted from blood, obtained in a trial of the OX40 agonist ivuxolimab. This CDR3 reads CASSPLSGSEPNEQFF. The DNA for the CDR3 is TGTGCCAGCTCACCACTATCGGGGTCTGAGCCCAATGAGCAGTTCTTC.